This TCR beta chain was recorded in a study of T cell responses to AZD1222 COVID-19 vaccine. Study-wide background: The study pooled second doses at about 4 or about 12 weeks. Regarding the study as a whole: Repertoires were collected only later (after the peak T cell response had occurred). CD4 TCRs linked to vaccination spanned spike, dominating at 160-218 and 743-854. Variant regions that are unmutated are reportedly the target of nearly half of spike-specific TCRs.

Clones were read by immunoSEQ multiplex PCR, and TCRdb kept only the in-frame ones, dropping some. The table has fewer than 30,000 clones, roughly 93% seen once. Per germline, CDR1 SNHLY and CDR2 FYNNEI. V was pared by 9 bases and J by 4 bases, with 15 bases between. This CDR3 comprises 13 residues. This clone was observed a single time. The antigen remains unidentified. The material was peripheral blood, obtained on day 0 of AZD1222 vaccination. This chain connects TRBV2 to TRBJ1-2, with D perhaps matching TRBD1 (5 bases). This receptor was identified in an adult in good health. CDR3 sequence reads: CARSEGRGYGYTF. The CDR3 coding sequence is TGTGCCAGATCCGAGGGGCGCGGCTATGGCTACACCTTC.